The following is a TCR beta chain sequence with its context. Repertoires were generated with immunoSEQ multiplex PCR, while TCRdb's copy carries only in-frame clones and drops some. The sample lists under 250,000 clones, more than 75% occurring once. These data come from a study of blood T cell repertoires in COVID-19. The CDR3 extends over 15 amino acids. V was cut by 3 bases and J by 4 bases, with 15 bases left in between. Per germline, CDR1 SGHAT and CDR2 FQNNGV. This sequence originates from a woman between 65 and 79 years old with COVID-19, enrolled during active disease. The source material was peripheral blood. This rearrangement joins TRBV11-2 to TRBJ1-1, with TRBD1 as a possible D gene (6 bases). CDR3 in amino acids: CASSFREGGSTEAFF. Written as DNA, the CDR3 is TGTGCCAGCAGCTTTAGGGAGGGGGGTTCCACTGAAGCTTTCTTT.